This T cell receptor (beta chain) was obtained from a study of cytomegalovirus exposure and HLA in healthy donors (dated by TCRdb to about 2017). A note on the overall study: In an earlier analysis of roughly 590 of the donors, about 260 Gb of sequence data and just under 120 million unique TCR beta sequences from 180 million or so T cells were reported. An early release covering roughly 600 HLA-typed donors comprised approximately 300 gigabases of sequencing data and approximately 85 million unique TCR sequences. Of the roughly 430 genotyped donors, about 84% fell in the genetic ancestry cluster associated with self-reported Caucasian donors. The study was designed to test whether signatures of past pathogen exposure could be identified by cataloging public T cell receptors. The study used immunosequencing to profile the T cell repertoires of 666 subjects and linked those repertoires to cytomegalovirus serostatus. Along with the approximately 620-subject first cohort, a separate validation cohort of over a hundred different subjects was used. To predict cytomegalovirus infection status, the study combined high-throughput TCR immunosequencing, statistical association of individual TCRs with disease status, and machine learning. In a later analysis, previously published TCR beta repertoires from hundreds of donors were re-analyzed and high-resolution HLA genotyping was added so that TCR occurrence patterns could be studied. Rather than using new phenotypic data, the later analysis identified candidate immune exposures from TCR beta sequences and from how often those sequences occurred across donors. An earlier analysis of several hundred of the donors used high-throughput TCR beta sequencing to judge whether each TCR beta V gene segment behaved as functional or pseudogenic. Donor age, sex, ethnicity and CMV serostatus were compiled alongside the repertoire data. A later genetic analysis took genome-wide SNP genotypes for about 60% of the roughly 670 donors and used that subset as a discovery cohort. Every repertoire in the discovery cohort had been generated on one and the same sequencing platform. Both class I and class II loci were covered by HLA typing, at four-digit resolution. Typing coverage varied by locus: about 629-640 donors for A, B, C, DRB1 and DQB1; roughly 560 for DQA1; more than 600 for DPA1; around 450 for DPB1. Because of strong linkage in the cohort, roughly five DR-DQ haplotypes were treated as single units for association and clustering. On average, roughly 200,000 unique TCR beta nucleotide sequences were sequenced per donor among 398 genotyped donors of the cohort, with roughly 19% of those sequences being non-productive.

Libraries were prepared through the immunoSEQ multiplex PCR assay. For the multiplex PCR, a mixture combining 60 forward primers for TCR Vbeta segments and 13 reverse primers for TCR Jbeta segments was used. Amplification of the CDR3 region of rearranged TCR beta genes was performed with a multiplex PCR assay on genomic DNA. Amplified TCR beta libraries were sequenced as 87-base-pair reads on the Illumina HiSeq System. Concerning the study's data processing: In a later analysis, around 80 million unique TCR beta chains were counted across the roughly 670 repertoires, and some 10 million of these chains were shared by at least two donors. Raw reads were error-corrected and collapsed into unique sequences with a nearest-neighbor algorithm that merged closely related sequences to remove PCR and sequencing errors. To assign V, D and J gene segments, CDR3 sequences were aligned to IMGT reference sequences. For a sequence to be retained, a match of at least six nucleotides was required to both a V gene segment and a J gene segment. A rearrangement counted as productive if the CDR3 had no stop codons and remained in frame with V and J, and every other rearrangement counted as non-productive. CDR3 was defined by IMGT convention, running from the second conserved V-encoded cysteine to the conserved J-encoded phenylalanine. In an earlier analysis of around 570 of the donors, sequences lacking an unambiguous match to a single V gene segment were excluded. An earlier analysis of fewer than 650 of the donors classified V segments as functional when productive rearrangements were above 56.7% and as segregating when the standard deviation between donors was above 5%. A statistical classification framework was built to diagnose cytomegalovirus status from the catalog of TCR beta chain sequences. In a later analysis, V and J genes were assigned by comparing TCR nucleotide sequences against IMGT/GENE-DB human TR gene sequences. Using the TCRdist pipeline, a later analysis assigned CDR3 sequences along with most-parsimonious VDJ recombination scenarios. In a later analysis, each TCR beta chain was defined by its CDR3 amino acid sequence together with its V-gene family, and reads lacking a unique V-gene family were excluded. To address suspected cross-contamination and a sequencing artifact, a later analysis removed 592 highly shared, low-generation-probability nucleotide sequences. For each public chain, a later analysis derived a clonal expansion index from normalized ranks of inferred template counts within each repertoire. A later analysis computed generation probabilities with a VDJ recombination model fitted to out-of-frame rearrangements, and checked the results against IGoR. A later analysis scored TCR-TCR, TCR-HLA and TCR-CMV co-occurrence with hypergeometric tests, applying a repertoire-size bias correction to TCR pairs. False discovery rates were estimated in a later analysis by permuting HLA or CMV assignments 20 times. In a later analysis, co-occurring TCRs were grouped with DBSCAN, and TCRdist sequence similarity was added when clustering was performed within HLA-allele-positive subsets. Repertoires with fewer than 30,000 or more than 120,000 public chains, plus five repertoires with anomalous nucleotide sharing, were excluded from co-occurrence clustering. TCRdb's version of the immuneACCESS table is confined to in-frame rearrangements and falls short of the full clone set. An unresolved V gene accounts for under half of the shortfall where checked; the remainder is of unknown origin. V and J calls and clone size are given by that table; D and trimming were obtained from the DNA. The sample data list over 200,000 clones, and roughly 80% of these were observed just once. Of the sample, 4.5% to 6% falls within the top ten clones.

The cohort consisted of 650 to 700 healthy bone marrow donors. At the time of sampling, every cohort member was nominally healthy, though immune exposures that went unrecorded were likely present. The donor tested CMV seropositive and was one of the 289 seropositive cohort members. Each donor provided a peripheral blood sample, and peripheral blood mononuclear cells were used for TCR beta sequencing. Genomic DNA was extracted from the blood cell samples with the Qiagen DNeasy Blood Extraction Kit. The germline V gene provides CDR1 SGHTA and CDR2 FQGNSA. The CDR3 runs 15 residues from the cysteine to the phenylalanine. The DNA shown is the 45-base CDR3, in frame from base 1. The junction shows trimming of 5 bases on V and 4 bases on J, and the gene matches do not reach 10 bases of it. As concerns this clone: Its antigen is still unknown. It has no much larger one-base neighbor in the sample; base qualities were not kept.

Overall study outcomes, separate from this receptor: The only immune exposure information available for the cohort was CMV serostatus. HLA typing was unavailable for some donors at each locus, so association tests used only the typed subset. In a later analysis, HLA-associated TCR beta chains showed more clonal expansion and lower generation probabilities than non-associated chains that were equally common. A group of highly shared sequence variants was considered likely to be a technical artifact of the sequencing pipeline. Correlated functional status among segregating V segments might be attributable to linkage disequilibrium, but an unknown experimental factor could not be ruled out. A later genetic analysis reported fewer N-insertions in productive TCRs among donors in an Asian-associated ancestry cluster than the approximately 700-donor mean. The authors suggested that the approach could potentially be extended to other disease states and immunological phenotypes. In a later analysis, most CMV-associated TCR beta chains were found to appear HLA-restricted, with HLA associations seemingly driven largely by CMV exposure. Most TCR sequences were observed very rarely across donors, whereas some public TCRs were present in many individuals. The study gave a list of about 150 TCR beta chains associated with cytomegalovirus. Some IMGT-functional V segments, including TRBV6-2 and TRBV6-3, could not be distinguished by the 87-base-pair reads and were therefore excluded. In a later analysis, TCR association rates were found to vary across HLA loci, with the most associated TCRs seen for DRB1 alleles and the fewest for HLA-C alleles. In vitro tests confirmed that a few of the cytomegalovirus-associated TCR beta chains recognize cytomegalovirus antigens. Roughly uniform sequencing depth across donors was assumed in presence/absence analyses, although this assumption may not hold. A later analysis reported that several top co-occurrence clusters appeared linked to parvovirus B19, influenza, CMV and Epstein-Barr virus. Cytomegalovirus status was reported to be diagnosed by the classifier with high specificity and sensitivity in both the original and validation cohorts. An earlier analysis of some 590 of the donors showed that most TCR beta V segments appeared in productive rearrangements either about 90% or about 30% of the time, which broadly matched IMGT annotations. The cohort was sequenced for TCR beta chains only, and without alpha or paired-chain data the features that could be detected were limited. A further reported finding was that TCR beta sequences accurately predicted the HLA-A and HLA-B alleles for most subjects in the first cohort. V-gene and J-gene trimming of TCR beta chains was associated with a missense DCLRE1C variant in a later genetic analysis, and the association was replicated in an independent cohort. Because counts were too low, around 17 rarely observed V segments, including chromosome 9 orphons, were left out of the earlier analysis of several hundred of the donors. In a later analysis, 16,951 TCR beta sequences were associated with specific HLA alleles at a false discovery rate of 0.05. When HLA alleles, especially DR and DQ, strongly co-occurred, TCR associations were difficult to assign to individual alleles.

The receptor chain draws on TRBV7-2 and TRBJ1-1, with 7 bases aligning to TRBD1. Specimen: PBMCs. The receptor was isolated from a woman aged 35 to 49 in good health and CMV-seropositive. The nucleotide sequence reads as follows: TGTGCCAGCAGCAACCGTCGGGGACAGTCCACTGAAGCTTTCTTT. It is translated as CASSNRRGQSTEAFF.